Presented here are 21 T cell receptor beta chains from one specimen sequenced in a study of T cells in localized non-small cell lung cancer. The data were produced by immunoSEQ multiplex PCR, yet TCRdb's version contains in-frame clones alone and is incomplete. The table lists roughly 50,000 clones, just over 90% of them singletons. This specimen consisted of peripheral blood, obtained before any cancer treatment. These receptors all come from a man aged 35 to 70 with stage I lung adenocarcinoma.

The chain carries TRBV5-6 and TRBJ2-3; 8 bases fit TRBD1. Trimming removed 5 bases from V and 4 bases from J; junction bases left unmatched: 12. This CDR3 has 16 residues. The germline V gene encodes CDR1 SGHDT and CDR2 YYEEEE. The CDR3 nucleotides are TGTGCCAGCAGTCGAAAGACAGGGGCAGGCGCAGATACGCAGTATTTT. It yields the protein CASSRKTGAGADTQYF.

The rearrangement links TRBV7-6 to TRBJ2-7; 8 bases are a match to TRBD1. Trimming at V came to 0 bases and at J to 7 bases, leaving 5 bases not matched to a gene. Germline V gene sequence: CDR1 SGHVS, CDR2 FNYEAQ. The CDR3 length is 14 residues. The CDR3 protein is CASSLAGQGEEQYF. The CDR3 bases are TGTGCCAGCAGCTTAGCCGGACAGGGTGAGGAGCAGTACTTC.

The gene calls are TRBV27 and TRBJ2-3; 12 nucleotides align to TRBD2. The CDR3 has 19 amino acids. Trimming at V came to 3 bases and at J to 5 bases, leaving 15 bases not matched to a gene. CDR1 is MNHEY, CDR2 SMNVEV, per germline (reference sequence). The CDR3: CASSFPSTSGRPQGDTQYF. DNA of the CDR3: TGTGCCAGCAGTTTTCCATCGACTAGCGGGAGACCTCAGGGAGATACGCAGTATTTT.

This clone showed up just once. This chain joins TRBV2 and TRBJ1-5; 7 bases agree with TRBD1. This CDR3 is built from 15 residues. The trim removed 6 bases at V and 0 bases at J, leaving 5 bases unmatched. Per germline, CDR1 SNHLY and CDR2 FYNNEI. CDR3 DNA sequence: TGTGCCAGCAGCGGGGGACAGAATAGCAATCAGCCCCAGCATTTT. As protein: CASSGGQNSNQPQHF.

This chain uses TRBV28 with TRBJ2-3; possibly TRBD1 for D (7 bases). Trimming took off 7 bases at V and 6 bases at J, with 29 bases between the two ends. The CDR3 runs to 18 residues. The V gene's germline CDR1 is MDHEN and CDR2 SYDVKM. For the CDR3, the DNA is TGTGCCAGCACCCCCAATCGCGGGACAGTTTCTTTCACTGATACGCAGTATTTT. Translated: CASTPNRGTVSFTDTQYF.

The gene calls are TRBV9 and TRBJ2-7; TRBD2 matches at 14 bases. V shed 0 bases, J shed 3 bases, and the junction held 2 bases outside the gene matches. Germline values: CDR1 SGDLS, CDR2 YYNGEE. CDR3 length: 16 residues. This CDR3 is CASSVGGLAGVYEQYF. Here the CDR3 DNA reads TGTGCCAGCAGCGTAGGGGGACTAGCGGGAGTCTACGAGCAGTACTTC.

CDR3 sequence (DNA): TGCGCCAGCAGCCAAGATGCGTACCGCATGAACACTGAAGCTTTCTTT. Translated, it gives CASSQDAYRMNTEAFF. V and J are TRBV4-3 and TRBJ1-1; D is uncertain. The germline V and J ends were trimmed by 0 bases and 0 bases, with 11 bases remaining between them. The CDR3 covers 16 residues. The germline V gene encodes CDR1 LGHNA and CDR2 YSLEER.

This rearrangement joins TRBV9 to TRBJ2-3, with D unclear. Per the germline V gene, CDR1 is SGDLS and CDR2 is YYNGEE. The CDR3 sequence is 16 residues long. V was clipped by 4 bases and J by 4 bases, with 19 bases between them. CDR3 coding DNA: TGTGCCAGCAGCCCCCCCGTGGGCCTCCGGGCAGATACGCAGTATTTT. Translating it yields CASSPPVGLRADTQYF.

This CDR3 is CASSQDDGSKETQYF. DNA for the CDR3: TGCGCCAGCAGCCAAGATGACGGCAGTAAAGAGACCCAGTACTTC. V is TRBV4-1 and J is TRBJ2-5; D unresolved. V lost 0 bases to trimming and J lost 3 bases, with 11 bases between them. This CDR3 region has 15 residues. In germline, CDR1 is MGHRA, CDR2 YSYEKL.

The chain carries TRBV6-1 and TRBJ1-5, with D possibly matching TRBD1 (6 bases). Germline lookup yields CDR1 MNHNS and CDR2 SASEGT. V was pared by 7 bases and J by 3 bases, with 13 bases between. The CDR3 sequence is 14 residues long. The CDR3 DNA sequence: TGTGCCAGCACCTGGACAGCTCCCAATCAGCCCCAGCATTTT. Its protein product is CASTWTAPNQPQHF.

This sequence joins TRBV6-1 and TRBJ1-2; TRBD1 matches 8 bases. Germline-derived CDR1 and CDR2 are MNHNS and SASEGT. J was trimmed by 5 bases and V by 7 bases; bases with no gene match: 9. The CDR3 is made up of 14 amino acids. CDR3 sequence reads: CASTDGTGRYGYTF. The CDR3 region has the DNA TGTGCCAGCACTGACGGGACAGGACGGTATGGCTACACCTTC.

The chain carries TRBV11-3 and TRBJ1-1; D is ambiguous. There are 13 residues in the CDR3. Looked up from germline, CDR1 is SGHNT and CDR2 is YENEEA. Trimming left V 3 bases short and J 1 base short, with 6 bases between. CDR3 in amino acids: CASSFNRNTEAFF. CDR3 in DNA: TGTGCCAGCAGCTTTAACAGGAACACTGAAGCTTTCTTT.

This rearrangement joins TRBV7-2 to TRBJ2-3; TRBD2 agrees at 7 bases. Germline CDR1 is SGHTA and CDR2 is FQGNSA. V lost 2 bases and J lost 4; bases outside the gene matches: 6. This CDR3 region has 15 residues. The CDR3 DNA reads as TGTGCCAGCAGCTTAAGCTGGGGGAGGGCAGATACGCAGTATTTT. Translated, it gives CASSLSWGRADTQYF.

The V call is TRBV23-1, the J call TRBJ1-5; D is ambiguous. TRBV23-1 is recorded as an ORF, its role being uncertain. V was cut by 4 bases and J by 0 bases, with 7 bases left in between. The CDR3 length is 14 residues. CDR3 region: CASSPADSNQPQHF. The CDR3 coding sequence is TGCGCCAGCAGTCCGGCCGATAGCAATCAGCCCCAGCATTTT.

This clone has only one observation. The chain combines TRBV7-3 with TRBJ2-2; the match to TRBD2 covers 9 bases. This CDR3 region has 19 residues. In germline, CDR1 is SGHTA, CDR2 FQGTGA. V trimming: 0 bases; J trimming: 5 bases; junction bases outside the gene matches: 13. The CDR3 DNA sequence: TGTGCCAGCAGCTTAACCTTCCGACTAGCGGAGGGTAGTACCGGGGAGCTGTTTTTT. It yields the protein CASSLTFRLAEGSTGELFF.

V usage is TRBV6-6 and J usage is TRBJ2-7, with D tentatively TRBD1 (5 bases). V gave up 8 bases and J gave up 2 bases, with 16 bases separating them. The CDR3 is 14 amino acids. The V gene's germline CDR1 is MNHNY and CDR2 SVGAGI (reference sequence). The CDR3 sequence is CASHRPGPTYEQYF. For the CDR3, the DNA is TGTGCCAGCCACCGGCCAGGGCCCACCTACGAGCAGTACTTC.

V gene TRBV6-5 combines with J gene TRBJ1-2, with D possibly being TRBD1 (6 bases). Germline CDR1 reads MNHEY; CDR2 reads SVGAGI. With 1 base removed from V and 5 bases from J, the gap between germline ends came to 14 bases. This CDR3 spans 15 amino acids. CDR3 nucleotide sequence: TGTGCCAGCAGTTACTGGGAGGGGACAAGTTATGGCTACACCTTC. Translating gives CASSYWEGTSYGYTF.

V gene TRBV29-1 combines with J gene TRBJ2-3, with D perhaps assigned TRBD1 or TRBD2 (6 bases each). Between the trimmed V and J ends, which lost 2 bases and 4 bases, there was a span of 7 bases. CDR3 size: 12 residues. Per germline, CDR1 SQVTM and CDR2 ANQGSEA. As DNA, the CDR3 is TGCAGCGTTGAACGGGGGCCAGATACGCAGTATTTT. It codes for CSVERGPDTQYF.

The genes are TRBV27 and TRBJ2-7; TRBD1 matches 8 bases. Germline-derived CDR1 and CDR2 are MNHEY and SMNVEV (reference sequence). The ends lost 2 bases at V and 4 bases at J; junction bases unmatched: 4. This CDR3 comprises 14 residues. The DNA for the CDR3 is TGTGCCAGCAGTTTAGGTGACAGGGGTTACGAGCAGTACTTC. Translating gives CASSLGDRGYEQYF.

The rearrangement links TRBV25-1 to TRBJ2-3, with D maybe TRBD2 (6 bases). V shed 3 bases and J shed 4 bases, with 8 bases lying between them. CDR3 size: 13 residues. Per the germline V gene, CDR1 is MGHDK and CDR2 is SYGVNS. The CDR3 region has the DNA TGTGCCAGCAGTGATGGCGGGGCAGATACGCAGTATTTT. Translating it yields CASSDGGADTQYF.

The rearrangement uses TRBV19 and TRBJ1-5; the D gene is possibly TRBD1 (6 bases). CDR1 and CDR2 from the germline V gene are LNHDA and SQIVND (reference sequence). This CDR3 is 13 amino acids long. Trimming shortened V by 6 bases and J by 3 bases, and 9 bases separated the two germline ends. CDR3 bases: TGTGCCAGTAGGGGGGGGCTCAATCAGCCCCAGCATTTT. Protein sequence: CASRGGLNQPQHF. Variable domain in full (rest from reference TRBV19 and TRBJ1-5): DGGITQSPKYLFRKEGQNVTLSCEQNLNHDAMYWYRQDPGQGLRLIYYSQIVNDFQKGDIAEGYSVSREKKESFPLTVTSAQKNPTAFYLCASRGGLNQPQHFGDGTRLSIL.